These T cell receptor beta chains were read from a single sample in a study of T cells after yellow fever vaccination. TCRdb analysed the 5' RACE reads with MiXCR anew, one entry per CDR3 protein. The table records approximately 550,000 distinct CDR3 sequences, about 19% of them present only once. Sequencing was performed on PBMCs, taken 15 days after the yellow fever booster vaccination. The source is a man aged 25-40 years who received the YFV17D yellow fever vaccine. Both conserved end residues are part of each CDR3. Each record gives: CDR3 protein, CDR3 DNA, clone size, V gene, J gene, D gene. The D gene is left open where the match is weak. Clone size is stated in some rows and not others, as once, few, many or a class when expanded.

CDR3 protein: CASRLDRNTEAFF
CDR3 DNA: TGTGCCAGCAGGTTGGACAGGAACACTGAAGCTTTCTTT
clone size: few
V gene: TRBV6-1
J gene: TRBJ1-1
D gene: .

CDR3 protein: CATSRARAQRNIQYF
CDR3 DNA: TGTGCCACCAGCAGAGCCAGGGCCCAAAGAAACATTCAGTACTTC
clone size: few
V gene: TRBV15
J gene: TRBJ2-4
D gene: .

CDR3 protein: CASSPLISTDTQYF
CDR3 DNA: TGCGCCAGCAGCCCACTAATTAGCACAGATACGCAGTATTTT
clone size: few
V gene: TRBV5-1
J gene: TRBJ2-3
D gene: .

CDR3 protein: CASSQTGADLQYF
CDR3 DNA: TGTGCCAGCAGCCAAACGGGGGCTGACCTTCAGTACTTC
clone size: .
V gene: TRBV7-9
J gene: TRBJ2-4
D gene: .

CDR3 protein: CASLQGSLIYEQYF
CDR3 DNA: TGTGCCAGCCTACAGGGATCCCTAATCTACGAGCAGTACTTC
clone size: .
V gene: TRBV2
J gene: TRBJ2-7
D gene: .

CDR3 protein: CASSDGTSGTQKTQYF
CDR3 DNA: TGCGCCAGCAGCGACGGGACTAGCGGGACCCAGAAGACCCAGTACTTC
clone size: few
V gene: TRBV5-1
J gene: TRBJ2-5
D gene: TRBD2

CDR3 protein: CASRNRGSGSTDTQYF
CDR3 DNA: TGTGCCAGCAGGAACAGGGGGAGCGGGAGCACAGATACGCAGTATTTT
clone size: few
V gene: TRBV6-1
J gene: TRBJ2-3
D gene: TRBD1

CDR3 protein: CASSWMLAGGENEQFF
CDR3 DNA: TGCGCCAGCAGCTGGATGCTAGCGGGAGGGGAGAATGAGCAGTTCTTC
clone size: few
V gene: TRBV5-1
J gene: TRBJ2-1
D gene: TRBD2

CDR3 protein: CASSEGLAEYNEQFF
CDR3 DNA: TGTGCCAGCAGTGAGGGACTAGCAGAATACAATGAGCAGTTCTTC
clone size: few
V gene: TRBV6-1
J gene: TRBJ2-1
D gene: TRBD2

CDR3 protein: CASSQFIQDQETQYF
CDR3 DNA: TGTGCCAGCAGCCAGTTTATCCAGGACCAAGAGACCCAGTACTTC
clone size: .
V gene: TRBV14
J gene: TRBJ2-5
D gene: .

CDR3 protein: CSARVNSGRYTQYF
CDR3 DNA: TGCAGTGCTAGAGTGAATAGCGGGAGGTATACGCAGTATTTT
clone size: few
V gene: TRBV20-1
J gene: TRBJ2-3
D gene: TRBD2

CDR3 protein: CAWSGQTYNEQFF
CDR3 DNA: TGTGCCTGGAGCGGACAGACCTACAATGAGCAGTTCTTC
clone size: .
V gene: TRBV30
J gene: TRBJ2-1
D gene: .

CDR3 protein: CASSPLGQHEKLFF
CDR3 DNA: TGTGCCAGCAGCCCCCTGGGACAGCATGAAAAACTGTTTTTT
clone size: .
V gene: TRBV3-1
J gene: TRBJ1-4
D gene: TRBD1

CDR3 protein: CASSLQGGEQFF
CDR3 DNA: TGTGCCAGCAGTCTCCAGGGGGGTGAGCAGTTCTTC
clone size: few
V gene: TRBV2
J gene: TRBJ2-1
D gene: .

CDR3 protein: CASSRSGNTYNEQFF
CDR3 DNA: TGTGCCAGCAGTCGTAGCGGGAACACCTACAATGAGCAGTTCTTC
clone size: .
V gene: TRBV6-2/TRBV6-3
J gene: TRBJ2-1
D gene: TRBD2

CDR3 protein: CSARTGDQPPQETQYF
CDR3 DNA: TGCAGTGCTAGGACAGGGGACCAACCCCCCCAAGAGACCCAGTACTTC
clone size: few
V gene: TRBV20-1
J gene: TRBJ2-5
D gene: TRBD1

CDR3 protein: CASSVDGGVYYGYTF
CDR3 DNA: TGTGCCAGCAGCGTAGATGGAGGGGTGTACTATGGCTACACCTTC
clone size: .
V gene: TRBV9
J gene: TRBJ1-2
D gene: .

CDR3 protein: CSVEGAGHEQYF
CDR3 DNA: TGCAGCGTTGAAGGAGCGGGGCACGAGCAGTACTTC
clone size: .
V gene: TRBV29-1
J gene: TRBJ2-7
D gene: TRBD2

CDR3 protein: CATSDPRGAGETQYF
CDR3 DNA: TGTGCCACCAGTGACCCTCGGGGAGCCGGTGAGACCCAGTACTTC
clone size: few
V gene: TRBV24-1
J gene: TRBJ2-5
D gene: .

CDR3 protein: CSARPITSADTQYF
CDR3 DNA: TGCAGTGCTAGACCTATCACGAGCGCAGATACGCAGTATTTT
clone size: few
V gene: TRBV20-1
J gene: TRBJ2-3
D gene: .

CDR3 protein: CSADPGLHADTQYF
CDR3 DNA: TGCAGCGCCGACCCGGGACTGCACGCAGATACGCAGTATTTT
clone size: few
V gene: TRBV29-1
J gene: TRBJ2-3
D gene: .

CDR3 protein: CASRGSGGANTEAFF
CDR3 DNA: TGTGCCAGCAGGGGAAGTGGAGGGGCGAACACTGAAGCTTTCTTT
clone size: few
V gene: TRBV6-1
J gene: TRBJ1-1
D gene: .

CDR3 protein: CASSLAPLAGSDTQYF
CDR3 DNA: TGTGCCAGCAGCTTAGCGCCATTAGCGGGATCAGATACGCAGTATTTT
clone size: .
V gene: TRBV7-2
J gene: TRBJ2-3
D gene: TRBD2

CDR3 protein: CASSQGGGAHNEQFF
CDR3 DNA: TGCGCCAGCAGCCAAGGAGGGGGAGCCCACAATGAGCAGTTCTTC
clone size: few
V gene: TRBV4-3
J gene: TRBJ2-1
D gene: .

CDR3 protein: CASSLVTGGVINEKLFF
CDR3 DNA: TGTGCCAGCAGCTTAGTCACAGGGGGCGTTATTAATGAAAAACTGTTTTTT
clone size: few
V gene: TRBV7-9
J gene: TRBJ1-4
D gene: TRBD1

CDR3 protein: CASSTPGPEAGELFF
CDR3 DNA: TGTGCCAGCAGTACACCGGGACCGGAGGCCGGGGAGCTGTTTTTT
clone size: few
V gene: TRBV6-1
J gene: TRBJ2-2
D gene: .

CDR3 protein: CASRQMALTGELFF
CDR3 DNA: TGTGCCAGCCGCCAGATGGCCTTGACCGGGGAGCTGTTTTTT
clone size: once
V gene: TRBV14
J gene: TRBJ2-2
D gene: .

CDR3 protein: CASTSGGGSSYNEQFF
CDR3 DNA: TGTGCCAGCACCTCAGGGGGGGGGAGCTCCTACAATGAGCAGTTCTTC
clone size: .
V gene: TRBV6-2/TRBV6-3
J gene: TRBJ2-1
D gene: .

CDR3 protein: CASSPRGTSLRFVDEQFF
CDR3 DNA: TGTGCCAGCAGTCCGCGCGGGACTTCCCTTCGGTTTGTGGATGAGCAGTTCTTC
clone size: .
V gene: TRBV12-3/TRBV12-4
J gene: TRBJ2-1
D gene: .

CDR3 protein: CASSLRGQGGYEQYF
CDR3 DNA: TGTGCCAGCAGCTTACGGGGACAGGGAGGTTACGAGCAGTACTTC
clone size: .
V gene: TRBV7-9
J gene: TRBJ2-7
D gene: TRBD1

CDR3 protein: CASRRGGLTYNEQFF
CDR3 DNA: TGTGCCAGCAGACGGGGAGGGCTCACCTACAATGAGCAGTTCTTC
clone size: few
V gene: TRBV7-2
J gene: TRBJ2-1
D gene: TRBD2

CDR3 protein: CASRIGEAFMGNYGYTF
CDR3 DNA: TGTGCCAGCAGAATAGGGGAGGCTTTTATGGGCAACTATGGCTACACCTTC
clone size: .
V gene: TRBV6-5
J gene: TRBJ1-2
D gene: .

CDR3 protein: CAISELGREDTDTQYF
CDR3 DNA: TGTGCCATCAGTGAGTTAGGGCGGGAGGACACAGATACGCAGTATTTT
clone size: few
V gene: TRBV10-3
J gene: TRBJ2-3
D gene: TRBD2

CDR3 protein: CASSPGTPDTGELFF
CDR3 DNA: TGTGCCAGCTCACCCGGGACGCCAGACACCGGGGAGCTGTTTTTT
clone size: few
V gene: TRBV18
J gene: TRBJ2-2
D gene: .

CDR3 protein: CASVRQFSSSNQPQHF
CDR3 DNA: TGTGCCAGCGTAAGACAGTTTTCCTCTAGCAATCAGCCCCAGCATTTT
clone size: .
V gene: TRBV6-1
J gene: TRBJ1-5
D gene: .

CDR3 protein: CASSVGGLQPQHF
CDR3 DNA: TGTGCCAGCAGTGTCGGTGGCCTTCAGCCCCAGCATTTT
clone size: .
V gene: TRBV25-1
J gene: TRBJ1-5
D gene: .

CDR3 protein: CASSEGSRIQPQHF
CDR3 DNA: TGTGCCAGCAGTGAGGGTTCGAGGATTCAGCCCCAGCATTTT
clone size: few
V gene: TRBV9
J gene: TRBJ1-5
D gene: .

CDR3 protein: CASSYKDRNYGYTF
CDR3 DNA: TGTGCCAGCAGTTACAAGGACCGGAACTATGGCTACACCTTC
clone size: .
V gene: TRBV6-5
J gene: TRBJ1-2
D gene: .

CDR3 protein: CASSASLGSSYNEQFF
CDR3 DNA: TGCGCCAGCAGCGCCTCACTAGGAAGCTCCTACAATGAGCAGTTCTTC
clone size: .
V gene: TRBV5-1
J gene: TRBJ2-1
D gene: .

CDR3 protein: CASSIRTGYMDEQYF
CDR3 DNA: TGTGCCAGTAGTATAAGGACAGGTTATATGGACGAGCAGTACTTC
clone size: few
V gene: TRBV19
J gene: TRBJ2-7
D gene: TRBD1

CDR3 protein: CASSVSARHTDTQYF
CDR3 DNA: TGTGCCAGCAGCGTATCAGCTCGTCACACAGATACGCAGTATTTT
clone size: few
V gene: TRBV9
J gene: TRBJ2-3
D gene: .